The 16 T cell receptor beta chains reported below all come from one sample, sequenced in a study of cytomegalovirus exposure and HLA in healthy donors. Both 60 Vbeta primers and 13 Jbeta primers went into the PCR. Only in-frame clones appear in the TCRdb table, and some are missing; sequencing was by immunoSEQ multiplex PCR. Of about 130,000 clones in the sample, approximately 70% were seen once. Sequencing was carried out using PBMCs. All receptors come from a woman aged 60-75 years in good health and CMV-seropositive.

The CDR3 coding sequence is TGTGCCAGTAGTGTGGGACTAGCGGTCTCCTACGAGCAGTACTTC. Protein: CASSVGLAVSYEQYF. The chain uses TRBV19 and TRBJ2-7; 11 positions match TRBD2. V was pared by 5 bases and J by 0 bases, with 3 bases of the junction left unmatched. The length of the CDR3 is 15 residues. Germline CDR1 LNHDA, CDR2 SQIVND (reference sequence). Full variable domain (rest looked up from reference TRBV19 and TRBJ2-7): DGGITQSPKYLFRKEGQNVTLSCEQNLNHDAMYWYRQDPGQGLRLIYYSQIVNDFQKGDIAEGYSVSREKKESFPLTVTSAQKNPTAFYLCASSVGLAVSYEQYFGPGTRLTVT.

This clone was recorded a few times. The genes are TRBV19 and TRBJ1-1, with D hard to call. The length of the CDR3 is 11 residues. Germline lookup yields CDR1 LNHDA and CDR2 SQIVND (reference sequence). Trimming left V 6 bases short and J 7 bases short, with 9 bases between. The CDR3 sequence: CASRMSGEAFF. The CDR3 bases are TGTGCCAGTAGGATGTCAGGTGAAGCTTTCTTT. Variable domain in full (rest from reference TRBV19 and TRBJ1-1): DGGITQSPKYLFRKEGQNVTLSCEQNLNHDAMYWYRQDPGQGLRLIYYSQIVNDFQKGDIAEGYSVSREKKESFPLTVTSAQKNPTAFYLCASRMSGEAFFGQGTRLTVV.

This clone was detected only a few times. This chain uses TRBV7-2 with TRBJ2-2; D gene uncertain. The CDR3 contains 15 residues. V lost 1 base and J lost 2, with 8 bases in between. Germline V gene data show CDR1 as SGHTA and CDR2 as FQGNSA. CDR3: CASSLGQANTGELFF. CDR3 DNA: TGTGCCAGCAGCTTAGGACAAGCTAACACCGGGGAGCTGTTTTTT.

This chain connects TRBV28 to TRBJ2-7; a weak D match, TRBD2 (6 bases). The CDR3 contains 17 residues. Germline assignment: CDR1 MDHEN and CDR2 SYDVKM. Trimming pared 2 bases from V and 4 bases from J, leaving 21 bases between. CDR3 residues: CASSLDGLEWRAYEQYF. The CDR3 DNA sequence: TGTGCCAGCAGTTTAGATGGTCTCGAGTGGAGGGCTTACGAGCAGTACTTC.

This chain connects TRBV5-1 to TRBJ2-5; TRBD2 matches 7 bases. Per the germline V gene, CDR1 is SGHRS and CDR2 is YFSETQ. V was pared by 1 base and J by 1 base, with 1 base of the junction left unmatched. The length of the CDR3 is 14 residues. CDR3 amino acids: CASSLSSGQETQYF. As DNA, the CDR3 is TGCGCCAGCAGCTTGTCTAGCGGCCAAGAGACCCAGTACTTC.

V is TRBV19 and J is TRBJ2-5; 7 nucleotides align to TRBD2. This CDR3 is 15 amino acids long. CDR1 and CDR2 (germline): LNHDA, SQIVND (reference sequence). V trimming: 7 bases; J trimming: 3 bases; junction bases outside the gene matches: 11. The CDR3 DNA is TGTGCCAGTACGTGGCGGGGGAGTGGGAAAGAGACCCAGTACTTC. This codes for CASTWRGSGKETQYF.

The V gene is TRBV5-6, the J gene TRBJ2-7; the D is unclear. The V gene's germline CDR1 is SGHDT and CDR2 YYEEEE. This CDR3 is built from 12 residues. V was cut by 6 bases and J by 2 bases, with 9 bases left in between. The CDR3 DNA reads as TGTGCCAGCAACGACATTGCCTACGAGCAGTACTTC. It encodes CASNDIAYEQYF.

V gene TRBV6-5 combines with J gene TRBJ2-3; D may be TRBD1 (5 bases). CDR1 is MNHEY, CDR2 SVGAGI, per germline. Trimming stripped 6 bases from V and 2 bases from J, with 15 bases between. The CDR3 is 15 amino acids. CDR3 loop: CASREQDRYTDTQYF. CDR3 nucleotides: TGTGCCAGCAGGGAACAGGACCGCTACACAGATACGCAGTATTTT.

This rearrangement joins TRBV11-2 to TRBJ1-1; D perhaps matches TRBD1 (6 bases). Per the germline V gene, CDR1 is SGHAT and CDR2 is FQNNGV. CDR3 length: 13 amino acids. The germline V and J ends were trimmed by 3 bases and 4 bases, with 9 bases remaining between them. CDR3 in amino acids: CASSFLGGTEAFF. CDR3 coding DNA: TGTGCCAGCAGCTTTTTAGGGGGCACTGAAGCTTTCTTT.

V and J are TRBV6-1 and TRBJ1-5, with 8 nucleotides matching TRBD1. Unmatched junction bases numbered 13, after V lost 3 bases and J lost 3 bases. CDR3 size: 18 residues. Per germline, CDR1 MNHNS and CDR2 SASEGT. The CDR3 DNA reads TGTGCCAGCAGTGACTGGACAGGGAGAGGGTATTACAATCAGCCCCAGCATTTT. Its translation: CASSDWTGRGYYNQPQHF.

The V call is TRBV7-3, the J call TRBJ1-2; perhaps TRBD1 as D (5 bases). The CDR3 totals 12 residues. V lost 4 bases and J lost 6, with 9 bases in between. Germline assignment: CDR1 SGHTA and CDR2 FQGTGA. The CDR3 loop is CASSSGGNGYTF. Written as DNA, the CDR3 is TGTGCCAGCAGCTCCGGGGGGAATGGCTACACCTTC.

The chain couples TRBV19 to TRBJ2-7; weak D call: TRBD1 (5 bases). Germline V CDR1 and CDR2: LNHDA, SQIVND (reference sequence). CDR3 length equals 15 residues. The ends were cut back, 4 bases at V and 2 bases at J, with 15 bases in the middle. CDR3 sequence reads: CASSSPRASTYEQYF. DNA for the CDR3: TGTGCCAGTAGTAGCCCCAGGGCGTCAACCTACGAGCAGTACTTC.

The V call is TRBV7-8, the J call TRBJ1-2, with D perhaps matching TRBD1 (5 bases). V lost 5 bases and J 1 base, leaving 29 bases between the germline ends. CDR3 length: 20 residues. Per germline, CDR1 SGHVS and CDR2 FQNEAQ. The CDR3 is CASSKQMGGTNPTNNYGYTF. Here the CDR3 DNA reads TGTGCCAGCAGCAAACAAATGGGGGGGACTAATCCCACTAATAACTATGGCTACACCTTC.

V gene TRBV5-4 combines with J gene TRBJ2-5; the D gene is possibly TRBD1 (6 bases). The V gene's germline CDR1 is SGHNT and CDR2 YYREEE (reference sequence). The CDR3 sequence is 14 residues long. Deletions cut 2 bases from V and 5 bases from J, with 13 bases between. The chain's CDR3 is CASSFPTGTETQYF. The DNA for the CDR3 is TGTGCCAGCAGCTTTCCCACAGGGACGGAGACCCAGTACTTC.

This clone appeared once. The V gene is TRBV27, the J gene TRBJ1-6; a weak D match, TRBD1 (5 bases). Germline V gene data show CDR1 as MNHEY and CDR2 as SMNVEV (reference sequence). The V end was cut by 5 bases, the J end by 6 bases, with 17 bases between. The CDR3 runs 16 residues. DNA of the CDR3: TGTGCCAGCAGTCCCTCAGGGATTAGCCCTAATTCACCCCTCCACTTT. Its translation: CASSPSGISPNSPLHF.

Comment on this clone: The same CDR3 arises from other DNA sequences in this sample as well. The chain uses TRBV7-2 and TRBJ2-1, with 9 bases matching TRBD1. With 4 bases clipped from V and 4 bases from J, the junction kept 5 bases outside the gene matches. The CDR3 spans 15 residues. Germline CDR1 and CDR2: SGHTA and FQGNSA. CDR3 amino acids: CASSSTGGAYNEQFF. The CDR3 nucleotides are TGTGCCAGCAGCTCTACAGGGGGCGCGTACAATGAGCAGTTCTTC. Together with reference TRBV7-2 and TRBJ2-1, the CDR3 gives the full variable domain: GAGVSQSPSNKVTEKGKDVELRCDPISGHTALYWYRQSLGQGLEFLIYFQGNSAPDKSGLPSDRFSAERTGGSVSTLTIQRTQQEDSAVYLCASSSTGGAYNEQFFGPGTRLTVL.